This TCR beta chain was identified during a study of cytomegalovirus exposure and HLA in healthy donors. About the research overall: An analysis done earlier identified 95 million to 140 million unique TCR beta sequences from approximately 180 million T cells.

Study findings and constraints: Presence/absence analyses supposed approximately even sequencing depth among donors. As was reported, the classifier diagnosed cytomegalovirus status with high specificity and sensitivity. A list of more than 150 TCR beta chains associated with cytomegalovirus was given.

The PCR was carried out with 60 Vbeta primers and 13 Jbeta primers. The data were produced by immunoSEQ multiplex PCR, yet TCRdb's version contains in-frame clones alone and is incomplete. The sample records about 120,000 clones, 70% to 85% being singletons. Germline CDR1 reads SGHKS; CDR2 reads YYEKEE (reference sequence). CDR3 length equals 14 residues. V was clipped by 0 bases and J by 1 base, with 5 bases between them. This clone showed up just a few times. The antigen is unknown. This sequence joins TRBV5-5 and TRBJ1-3; no reliable D call. This TCR was sampled from a woman between 50 and 59 years old in good health and CMV-seropositive. Sequencing input: PBMCs. The CDR3 here is CASSLVDSGNTIYF. The CDR3 DNA follows: TGTGCCAGCAGCTTGGTAGATTCTGGAAACACCATATATTTT. Drawing the rest from reference TRBV5-5 and TRBJ1-3, the complete variable domain is DAGVTQSPTHLIKTRGQQVTLRCSPISGHKSVSWYQQVLGQGPQFIFQYYEKEERGRGNFPDRFSARQFPNYSSELNVNALLLGDSALYLCASSLVDSGNTIYFGEGSWLTVV.